This T cell receptor (beta chain) was sequenced during a study of T cell responses to AZD1222 COVID-19 vaccine. Study results and limitations: Receipt of two AZD1222 doses was followed by a rise in Spike-specific TCR breadth and depth. The CD4 TCRs associated with vaccination extended across spike and predominated at 160-218 and 743-854. Unmutated variant regions are reportedly the target of nearly half of TCRs that are spike-specific. Only six or seven AZD1222 recipients were seropositive at baseline.

A note on this clone: Antigen unknown.

The CDR3 has 15 amino acids. Germline V gene lookup returns CDR1 SGHRS and CDR2 YFSETQ. Trimming stripped 2 bases from V and 0 bases from J, with 12 bases between. Method: immunoSEQ multiplex PCR; TCRdb's copy keeps in-frame clones and lacks some. The sample lists more than 95,000 clones; approximately 88% were seen once. The chain joins TRBV5-1 to TRBJ2-7, with D perhaps matching TRBD1 or TRBD2 (6 bases each). This clonotype was obtained from an adult in good health. The source was peripheral blood, collected on day 0 of AZD1222 vaccination. CDR3 sequence reads: CASSFEGGPSYEQYF. CDR3 in DNA: TGCGCCAGCAGCTTTGAAGGGGGGCCCTCCTACGAGCAGTACTTC.